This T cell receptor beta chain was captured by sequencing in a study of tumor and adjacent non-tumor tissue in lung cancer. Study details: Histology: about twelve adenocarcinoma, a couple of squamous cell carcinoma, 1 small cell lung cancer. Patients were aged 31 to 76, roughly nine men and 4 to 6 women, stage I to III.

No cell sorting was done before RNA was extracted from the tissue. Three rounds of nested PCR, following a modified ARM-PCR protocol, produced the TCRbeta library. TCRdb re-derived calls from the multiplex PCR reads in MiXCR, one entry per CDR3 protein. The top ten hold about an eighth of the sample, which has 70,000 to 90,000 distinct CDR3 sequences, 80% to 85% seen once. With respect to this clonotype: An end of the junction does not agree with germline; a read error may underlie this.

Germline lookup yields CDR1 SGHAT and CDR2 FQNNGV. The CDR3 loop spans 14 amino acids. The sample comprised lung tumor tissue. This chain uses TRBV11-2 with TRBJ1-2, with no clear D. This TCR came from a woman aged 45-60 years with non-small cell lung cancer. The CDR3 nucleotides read TGTGCAAGCAGTTTAACACGTAGTAACTATGGGTACACCTTC. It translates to CASSLTRSNYGYTF.